The 23 T cell receptor beta chains reported below all come from one sample, sequenced in a study of CD8+CD57+ T cells in acquired aplastic anemia. TCR beta VDJ and CDR3 were profiled, and genomic DNA was the template. TCRdb re-derived calls from the reads in MiXCR, one entry per CDR3 protein. In the table there are approximately 200,000 distinct CDR3 sequences, around 59% of which are singletons. Sequencing input: sorted CD4+, CD8+, or CD8+CD57+ T cells (not recorded which) from PBMCs. All receptors derive from a human donor in good health, serving as a control.

This CDR3 reads CSARIAGVQETQYF. CDR3 nucleotide sequence: TGCAGTGCTAGAATAGCGGGGGTACAAGAGACCCAGTACTTC. V is TRBV20-1 and J is TRBJ2-5; 9 positions agree with TRBD2. Germline lookup yields CDR1 DFQATT and CDR2 SNEGSKA (reference sequence). The CDR3 consists of 14 residues. The J segment lost 2 bases and the V segment lost 2 bases, leaving 3 bases of the junction unmatched.

This clonotype has more than one count but fewer than ten. This sequence joins TRBV28 and TRBJ1-2; the D gene is possibly TRBD1 (5 bases). Trimming took off 5 bases at V and 5 bases at J, with 12 bases between the two ends. Germline CDR1 MDHEN, CDR2 SYDVKM. The CDR3 runs to 13 residues. CDR3 coding DNA: TGTGCCAGCAGTCTGGGGGGGGTTTATGGCTACACCTTC. This codes for CASSLGGVYGYTF.

In this sample, this clonotype turned up many times. The chain joins TRBV20-1 to TRBJ1-3, with unresolved D. Germline V gene lookup returns CDR1 DFQATT and CDR2 SNEGSKA (reference sequence). The CDR3 extends over 15 amino acids. The ends were cut back, 3 bases at V and 0 bases at J, with 12 bases in the middle. The CDR3 DNA reads TGCAGTGCTAGCTGGCGGGGAGTCTCTGGAAACACCATATATTTT. It is translated as CSASWRGVSGNTIYF.

This clonotype was detected once. V gene TRBV20-1 combines with J gene TRBJ1-5, with 10 bases lining up with TRBD1. This CDR3 contains 14 residues. Germline trimming cut 4 bases from V and 3 bases from J; bases unmatched to any gene: 3. The germline gives CDR1 DFQATT, CDR2 SNEGSKA (reference sequence). The CDR3 DNA sequence: TGCAGTGCTAAGGGGACAGGGGTCAATCAGCCCCAGCATTTT. It encodes CSAKGTGVNQPQHF.

This rearrangement joins TRBV9 to TRBJ1-6, with unresolved D. V lost 0 bases to trimming and J lost 8 bases, with 9 bases between them. Germline V CDR1 and CDR2: SGDLS, YYNGEE. The CDR3 is made up of 14 amino acids. The chain's CDR3 is CASSVDSGDSPLHF. DNA for the CDR3: TGTGCCAGCAGCGTAGACAGTGGAGATTCACCCCTCCACTTT.

V gene TRBV2 combines with J gene TRBJ1-4; perhaps TRBD1 as D (6 bases). CDR1 SNHLY and CDR2 FYNNEI come from the germline V gene. Between the trimmed V and J ends, which lost 4 bases and 0 bases, there was a span of 9 bases. The CDR3 loop spans 15 amino acids. The CDR3 loop is CASSAGHTTNEKLFF. The CDR3 nucleotides are TGTGCCAGCAGTGCGGGACACACAACTAATGAAAAACTGTTTTTT.

V and J are TRBV10-2 and TRBJ1-2; 8 bases line up with TRBD1. CDR1 and CDR2 (germline): WSHSY, SAAADI. The CDR3 is 14 residues long. J was trimmed by 7 bases and V by 7 bases; bases with no gene match: 11. The CDR3 coding sequence is TGCGCCAGCAACGCCGGGACAGGAGTTATTGGCTACACCTTC. Its translation is CASNAGTGVIGYTF.

This clonotype was picked up many times. The chain joins TRBV10-3 to TRBJ2-1, with 10 bases fitting TRBD1. This CDR3 has 14 residues. The J segment lost 6 bases and the V segment lost 5 bases, leaving 4 bases of the junction unmatched. Germline CDR1 is ENHRY and CDR2 is SYGVKD. CDR3 DNA: TGTGCCATCAGTACCGGGACAGGGGTCAATGAGCAGTTCTTC. Amino acids: CAISTGTGVNEQFF.

Comment on this clonotype: An end of the junction does not agree with germline; a read error may underlie this. This chain joins TRBV9 and TRBJ1-6, with 7 bases fitting TRBD1. CDR1 and CDR2 (germline): SGDLS, YYNGEE. The CDR3 is made up of 18 amino acids. CDR3 protein: CASSADVRGYSYNSPLHF. The CDR3 DNA reads as TGTGCCAGCAGCGCAGACGTCAGGGGGTACTCCTACAATTCACCCCTCCACTTT.

This clonotype appeared many times. The rearrangement uses TRBV20-1 and TRBJ2-3; 15 bases match TRBD2. CDR1 is DFQATT and CDR2 is SNEGSKA in the germline V gene (reference sequence). The CDR3 runs to 18 residues. The V and J ends lost 3 bases and 4 bases, in that order; junction bases with no gene match: 11. CDR3 in DNA: TGCAGTGCTAGTTCAGGACTAGCGGGGGGGCGGGGCCCAGATACGCAGTATTTT. This gives the protein CSASSGLAGGRGPDTQYF.

This clonotype was counted a few times. The V gene is TRBV7-2, the J gene TRBJ2-1; 7 bases agree with TRBD1. The V gene end was trimmed by 2 bases and the J gene end by 4 bases; junction bases not matched to a gene: 2. This CDR3 contains 14 residues. Germline lookup yields CDR1 SGHTA and CDR2 FQGNSA. CDR3 bases: TGTGCCAGCAGCTTAAGGGGACAGTACAATGAGCAGTTCTTC. Amino acids: CASSLRGQYNEQFF.

This clonotype has at least ten counts. The V call is TRBV7-2, the J call TRBJ2-1; TRBD1 aligns across 9 bases. Germline values: CDR1 SGHTA, CDR2 FQGNSA. V shed 4 bases and J 4 bases; nucleotides not matched to a gene: 14. The CDR3 runs 18 residues. The CDR3 sequence: CASSSRNSGTGSYNEQFF. The CDR3, as DNA: TGTGCCAGCAGCTCTAGAAATTCCGGGACAGGGTCATACAATGAGCAGTTCTTC.

The V gene is TRBV29-1, the J gene TRBJ2-7; 10 bases align to TRBD1. With V trimmed by 1 base and J by 0 bases, 0 bases remained unmatched. The length of the CDR3 is 14 residues. Germline CDR1 and CDR2: SQVTM and ANQGSEA. CDR3 coding DNA: TGCAGCGTTGAAGGGGACAGGGGCTCCTACGAGCAGTACTTC. This encodes CSVEGDRGSYEQYF.

In its sample, this clonotype was seen many times. The CDR3 DNA sequence: TGTGCCAGCGGGTCGACCGGGGACAGGGCTGAAGCTTTCTTT. Translating it yields CASGSTGDRAEAFF. The genes are TRBV5-6 and TRBJ1-1; 9 nucleotides align to TRBD1. This CDR3 contains 14 residues. V trimming: 7 bases; J trimming: 6 bases; junction bases outside the gene matches: 10. Germline V gene data show CDR1 as SGHDT and CDR2 as YYEEEE.

This clonotype came up many times. The chain carries TRBV28 and TRBJ2-5; D possibly corresponds to TRBD1 (6 bases). The CDR3 runs to 14 residues. Between the trimmed V and J ends, which lost 7 bases and 5 bases, there was a span of 17 bases. CDR1 MDHEN and CDR2 SYDVKM come from the germline V gene. Here the CDR3 reads CASKGTPRVETQYF. CDR3 DNA sequence: TGTGCCAGCAAAGGGACACCTCGGGTGGAGACCCAGTACTTC.

The chain carries TRBV4-1 and TRBJ1-2, with 7 bases identical to TRBD1. The germline gives CDR1 MGHRA, CDR2 YSYEKL. V lost 2 bases to trimming and J lost 5 bases; unmatched junction nucleotides: 14. The CDR3 contains 17 residues. Written as DNA, the CDR3 is TGCGCCAGCAGCCAACCCCGAACGACAGGGAATGGATATGGCTACACCTTC. The encoded protein is CASSQPRTTGNGYGYTF.

The chain carries TRBV7-2 and TRBJ2-7; D tentatively fits TRBD1 or TRBD2 (5 bases each). Trimming shortened V by 0 bases and J by 2 bases, and 11 bases separated the two germline ends. Germline V CDR1 and CDR2: SGHTA, FQGNSA. The CDR3 sequence is 15 residues long. Here the CDR3 DNA reads TGTGCCAGCAGCTTAGCGGCAGGGAGCCCCTACGAGCAGTACTTC. This codes for CASSLAAGSPYEQYF.

The genes are TRBV15 and TRBJ1-1; D gene ambiguous. Germline values: CDR1 LNHNV, CDR2 YYDKDF (reference sequence). This CDR3 is 15 amino acids long. The V and J ends lost 0 bases and 1 base respectively, with 9 bases between them. CDR3 nucleotides: TGTGCCACCAGCAGAGACACAGCCCCGAACACTGAAGCTTTCTTT. This codes for CATSRDTAPNTEAFF.

The chain recombines TRBV25-1 with TRBJ2-2; D is perhaps TRBD1 (5 bases). The CDR3 has 14 amino acids. Trimming removed 4 bases at V and 3 bases at J, with 9 bases between. Germline values: CDR1 MGHDK, CDR2 SYGVNS. Here the CDR3 DNA reads TGTGCCAGCAGTGCCCGGACATACACCGGGGAGCTGTTTTTT. Translating it yields CASSARTYTGELFF.

This rearrangement joins TRBV19 to TRBJ1-1; no clear D. The CDR3 is 13 residues long. Germline loops: CDR1 LNHDA, CDR2 SQIVND (reference sequence). V lost 0 bases, J lost 5 bases, and 7 bases lay in between. CDR3 bases: TGTGCCAGTAGTATAGAGTCCAGTACTGAAGCTTTCTTT. Protein: CASSIESSTEAFF.

In this sample, this clonotype turned up many times. V and J are TRBV19 and TRBJ1-6, with 9 bases aligning to TRBD1. The V segment lost 5 bases and the J segment 7 bases; nucleotides outside the gene matches: 6. Per germline, CDR1 LNHDA and CDR2 SQIVND (reference sequence). The CDR3 covers 15 residues. The DNA for the CDR3 is TGTGCCAGTAGTGCAAGGACAGGGGCGAATTCACCCCTCCACTTT. It translates to CASSARTGANSPLHF.

Only one count was recorded for this clonotype. The rearrangement joins TRBV7-9 to TRBJ2-1, with D possibly TRBD1 on 6 matching bases. Germline V gene lookup returns CDR1 SEHNR and CDR2 FQNEAQ (reference sequence). There are 15 residues in the CDR3. Trimming took off 5 bases at V and 1 base at J, with 12 bases between the two ends. The CDR3 region is CASSLGTNSYNEQFF. DNA for the CDR3: TGTGCCAGCAGCCTCGGGACAAATTCCTACAATGAGCAGTTCTTC.

This chain links TRBV4-3 with TRBJ1-2, with D possibly TRBD1 on 6 matching bases. This CDR3 has 17 amino acids. The germline V gene encodes CDR1 LGHNA and CDR2 YSLEER. V lost 1 base to trimming and J lost 0 bases, with 15 bases between them. CDR3 region: CASSQAASGTPNYGYTF. The CDR3 nucleotides are TGCGCCAGCAGCCAAGCCGCGTCCGGGACACCTAACTATGGCTACACCTTC.